The entry below gives a single T cell receptor beta chain sequence along with its context. Its antigen is undetermined. The CDR3 covers 16 residues. Per germline, CDR1 SGHTA and CDR2 FQGNSA. The ends were cut back, 1 base at V and 3 bases at J, with 16 bases in the middle. These data come from a study of T-cell memory formation after mild COVID-19. From the 5' RACE reads, TCRdb called clonotypes with MiXCR, one entry per CDR3 protein. The table lists around 530,000 distinct CDR3 sequences, about 20% of them singletons. General study results and limits: From day 15 to 85, contracting clones were balanced between CD4 and CD8, whereas later expanders leaned toward CD4+.

V gene TRBV7-2 combines with J gene TRBJ2-7; the D is unclear. Input material: PBMCs or a T cell subset sorted from them (not recorded which). The clonotype comes from an adult woman who had mild COVID-19 (a few samples of this study predate the infection). Cell type and time point are not known. CDR3 DNA: TGTGCCAGCAGCTTAGGGTCCCGGCCAGGAGACTACGAGCAGTACTTC. It translates to CASSLGSRPGDYEQYF. Supplemented by reference TRBV7-2 and TRBJ2-7, the full variable domain reads GAGVSQSPSNKVTEKGKDVELRCDPISGHTALYWYRQSLGQGLEFLIYFQGNSAPDKSGLPSDRFSAERTGGSVSTLTIQRTQQEDSAVYLCASSLGSRPGDYEQYFGPGTRLTVT.